These 30 T cell receptor beta chains were all obtained from the same sample, sequenced in a study of Ad26.COV2.S vaccination and SARS-CoV-2 variants. Sequencing used immunoSEQ multiplex PCR; TCRdb keeps in-frame clones, though not all of them. The sample has around 450,000 clones, 75% to 90% seen once; the top ten hold approximately 2.5%. The sample's treatment: 19 received Ad26.COV2.S at low or high dose, single or two shots; a few received placebo; per-sample allocation not given. The investigators took samples on day 63 after the first vaccine or placebo injection. The material sequenced was peripheral blood, taken in a trial of Ad26.COV2.S vaccine versus placebo. These receptors were taken from a person aged 18-65 years who received the Ad26.COV2.S COVID-19 vaccine or a placebo.

This chain connects TRBV6-5 to TRBJ2-1, with 11 bases matching TRBD1. The ends lost 6 bases at V and 4 bases at J; junction bases unmatched: 5. The length of the CDR3 is 15 residues. Germline V lookup: CDR1 MNHEY, CDR2 SVGAGI. The CDR3: CASSLRDRGYNEQFF. The CDR3 nucleotides are TGTGCCAGCAGCCTCCGGGACAGGGGGTACAATGAGCAGTTCTTC.

This chain connects TRBV7-3 to TRBJ1-6; no definite D call. V lost 6 bases to trimming and J lost 0 bases, with 12 bases between them. The CDR3 extends over 16 amino acids. Germline V gene data show CDR1 as SGHTA and CDR2 as FQGTGA. CDR3 region: CASRFDLSSYNSPLHF. The CDR3 nucleotides read TGTGCCAGCAGGTTCGACTTGAGCTCCTATAATTCACCCCTCCACTTT.

The table lists this clone with a few counts. This chain uses TRBV7-3 with TRBJ1-1; unclear D gene. CDR1 is SGHTA and CDR2 is FQGTGA in the germline V gene. CDR3 size: 13 residues. V gave up 0 bases and J gave up 3 bases, with 5 bases separating them. The CDR3 region has the DNA TGTGCCAGCAGCTTAACTCAGTACACTGAAGCTTTCTTT. Translating gives CASSLTQYTEAFF. Using reference TRBV7-3 and TRBJ1-1 for the parts outside the CDR3, the full variable domain is GAGVSQTPSNKVTEKGKYVELRCDPISGHTALYWYRQSLGQGPEFLIYFQGTGAADDSGLPNDRFFAVRPEGSVSTLKIQRTERGDSAVYLCASSLTQYTEAFFGQGTRLTVV.

The V call is TRBV11-2, the J call TRBJ2-1; 9 bases match TRBD2. The CDR3 runs to 17 residues. Germline CDR1 is SGHAT and CDR2 is FQNNGV. V was pared by 5 bases and J by 3 bases, with 11 bases of the junction left unmatched. The CDR3 DNA reads TGTGCCAGCAGCCCACCATCGGGACTAGCTTTCTACAATGAGCAGTTCTTC. This codes for CASSPPSGLAFYNEQFF.

The CDR3 DNA reads as TGTGCCACCCGGGACACATCTTGGGGGGAGCAGTACTTC. This codes for CATRDTSWGEQYF. The chain employs TRBV19 and TRBJ2-7, with a weak D call TRBD1 (6 bases). CDR3 size: 13 residues. Trimming cost V 10 bases and J 7 bases, with 20 bases left between them. Germline V gene lookup returns CDR1 LNHDA and CDR2 SQIVND (reference sequence).

The chain combines TRBV19 with TRBJ1-5, with D possibly TRBD1 on 6 matching bases. CDR1 LNHDA and CDR2 SQIVND come from the germline V gene (reference sequence). V lost 3 bases to trimming and J lost 8 bases, with 17 bases between them. The CDR3 is 15 residues long. This CDR3 is CASSISAARGKPQHF. The CDR3 coding sequence is TGTGCCAGTAGTATTAGCGCGGCCAGGGGTAAGCCCCAGCATTTT. Complete variable domain (other parts from reference TRBV19 and TRBJ1-5): DGGITQSPKYLFRKEGQNVTLSCEQNLNHDAMYWYRQDPGQGLRLIYYSQIVNDFQKGDIAEGYSVSREKKESFPLTVTSAQKNPTAFYLCASSISAARGKPQHFGDGTRLSIL.

The chain uses TRBV2 and TRBJ2-5; 9 bases are a match to TRBD2. CDR3 length: 15 amino acids. Looked up from germline, CDR1 is SNHLY and CDR2 is FYNNEI. V was pared by 8 bases and J by 3 bases, with 10 bases of the junction left unmatched. The CDR3 loop is CASLIWRGGKETQYF. The CDR3, as DNA: TGTGCCAGCCTCATCTGGCGGGGGGGAAAAGAGACCCAGTACTTC.

A single count supports this clone. The chain carries TRBV5-1 and TRBJ2-1, with D perhaps TRBD1 or TRBD2 (5 bases each). V lost 0 bases and J 9 bases, leaving 10 bases between the germline ends. The germline CDR1 and CDR2 sequences are SGHRS and YFSETQ. The CDR3 sequence is 13 residues long. The CDR3 region is CASSLEFGGEQFF. The CDR3, as DNA: TGCGCCAGCAGCTTGGAATTTGGGGGTGAGCAGTTCTTC.

This chain joins TRBV15 and TRBJ2-7; 11 bases fit TRBD2. Germline assignment: CDR1 LNHNV and CDR2 YYDKDF (reference sequence). This CDR3 comprises 12 residues. For the CDR3, the DNA is TGTGCCACCAGCAGAGGGACTAGCGGGTGGGACGTC. It specifies CATSRGTSGWDV.

The chain combines TRBV18 with TRBJ2-2; 7 nucleotides agree with TRBD2. The CDR3 runs to 14 residues. Trimming cost V 4 bases and J 5 bases; bases outside gene matches: 4. CDR1 KGHSH and CDR2 LQKENI come from the germline V gene. The CDR3 nucleotides read TGTGCCAGCTCACTCCTAGCGGTTACCGGGGAGCTGTTTTTT. The encoded protein is CASSLLAVTGELFF. The whole variable domain, remainder taken from reference TRBV18 and TRBJ2-2, is NAGVMQNPRHLVRRRGQEARLRCSPMKGHSHVYWYRQLPEEGLKFMVYLQKENIIDESGMPKERFSAEFPKEGPSILRIQQVVRGDSAAYFCASSLLAVTGELFFGEGSRLTVL.

The chain recombines TRBV6-5 with TRBJ1-2; D might be TRBD1 (5 bases). CDR3 length: 14 residues. Germline lookup yields CDR1 MNHEY and CDR2 SVGAGI. V was cut by 6 bases and J by 0 bases, with 11 bases left in between. This chain's CDR3 is CASRVQGSNYGYTF. The CDR3 nucleotides are TGTGCCAGCAGGGTGCAGGGATCTAACTATGGCTACACCTTC.

This rearrangement joins TRBV5-5 to TRBJ1-1, with D uncertain. Per germline, CDR1 SGHKS and CDR2 YYEKEE (reference sequence). V lost 0 bases, J lost 4 bases, and 16 bases lay in between. The CDR3 has 16 residues. In DNA, the CDR3 is TGTGCCAGCAGCTTGGGGTCGTCTGGGCGCAGCACTGAAGCTTTCTTT. It is translated as CASSLGSSGRSTEAFF.

The chain employs TRBV4-2 and TRBJ2-1; 12 bases fit TRBD2. J lost 3 bases, V lost 0 bases, and 6 bases had no gene match. Germline V gene lookup returns CDR1 LGHNA and CDR2 YNFKEQ. This CDR3 spans 18 amino acids. The CDR3 DNA follows: TGTGCCAGCAGCCAAGAGGGTGGACTAGCGGGATTCTACAATGAGCAGTTCTTC. Protein product: CASSQEGGLAGFYNEQFF.

V and J are TRBV29-1 and TRBJ2-5; D unresolved. V shed 5 bases and J shed 0 bases, with 10 bases lying between them. The CDR3 covers 13 residues. Germline V CDR1 and CDR2: SQVTM, ANQGSEA. CDR3 amino acids: CSVIGRDQETQYF. For the CDR3, the DNA is TGCAGCGTTATAGGACGGGACCAAGAGACCCAGTACTTC.

The chain couples TRBV28 to TRBJ2-3; perhaps TRBD1 as D (6 bases). Germline values: CDR1 MDHEN, CDR2 SYDVKM. V was pared by 6 bases and J by 6 bases, with 19 bases between. There are 15 residues in the CDR3. The CDR3 DNA reads as TGTGCCAGCAGCATGGGGGCAGGGTTGGCGGATACGCAGTATTTT. Translating it yields CASSMGAGLADTQYF.

The chain joins TRBV28 to TRBJ2-1; possibly TRBD1 for D (6 bases). CDR1 MDHEN and CDR2 SYDVKM come from the germline V gene. V was trimmed by 4 bases and J by 4 bases, leaving 17 bases between them. This CDR3 has 16 amino acids. Here the CDR3 reads CASSSTTWTAYNEQFF. The DNA of the CDR3 is TGTGCCAGCAGTTCTACTACTTGGACAGCTTACAATGAGCAGTTCTTC.

V usage is TRBV27 and J usage is TRBJ1-2; 8 nucleotides match TRBD1. Germline V CDR1 and CDR2: MNHEY, SMNVEV (reference sequence). The V and J ends lost 3 bases and 3 bases, in that order; junction bases with no gene match: 6. CDR3 length: 15 residues. The CDR3 sequence is CASSFAGTGHYGYTF. CDR3 coding DNA: TGTGCCAGCAGTTTTGCCGGGACAGGCCACTATGGCTACACCTTC.

The chain carries TRBV4-2 and TRBJ1-4; the D is unclear. The CDR3 is 22 amino acids. V lost 0 bases and J lost 3, with 29 bases in between. CDR1 is LGHNA, CDR2 YNFKEQ, per germline. CDR3 in DNA: TGTGCCAGCAGCCAAGATTCCCCCGTCTTGTTGAGACCCTCGATTCCTAATGAAAAACTGTTTTTT. As protein: CASSQDSPVLLRPSIPNEKLFF.

The gene calls are TRBV3-1 (or the pseudogene TRBV3-2) and TRBJ2-5; 8 bases are a match to TRBD2. V trimming: 3 bases; J trimming: 0 bases; junction bases outside the gene matches: 0. The CDR3 spans 14 residues. The germline gives CDR1 LGHDT, CDR2 YNNKEL (reference sequence). The CDR3 spells CASSQTSDQETQYF. The CDR3 nucleotides are TGTGCCAGCAGCCAGACTAGCGACCAAGAGACCCAGTACTTC.

The chain has TRBV28 and TRBJ1-2; D unclear. The CDR3 runs to 15 residues. V was cut by 2 bases and J by 5 bases, with 15 bases left in between. Germline CDR1 is MDHEN and CDR2 is SYDVKM. Here the CDR3 reads CASSLGTTHPYGYTF. CDR3 DNA: TGTGCCAGCAGTTTAGGCACCACCCATCCTTATGGCTACACCTTC.

CDR3 nucleotides: TGTGCCAGCAGCATCGACGAAAGCTCCTACAATGAGCAGTTCTTC. Translation: CASSIDESSYNEQFF. The chain uses TRBV7-9 and TRBJ2-1; D is uncertain. The CDR3 extends over 15 amino acids. Germline CDR1 reads SEHNR; CDR2 reads FQNEAQ (reference sequence). V gave up 5 bases and J gave up 0 bases, with 11 bases separating them.

A single count supports this clone. The chain has TRBV6-5 and TRBJ2-3; 10 positions match TRBD2. CDR1 and CDR2 from the germline V gene are MNHEY and SVGAGI. The CDR3 spans 13 residues. Germline trimming cut 7 bases from V and 5 bases from J; bases unmatched to any gene: 3. CDR3 sequence: CASTQRGGDTQYF. The CDR3 bases are TGTGCCAGCACCCAGCGGGGGGGAGATACGCAGTATTTT.

The V and J genes are TRBV29-1 and TRBJ1-2; D not certain. CDR3 size: 13 residues. CDR1 and CDR2 (germline): SQVTM, ANQGSEA. V lost 2 bases, J lost 5 bases, and 12 bases lay in between. This CDR3 reads CSVERPPVYGYTF. In nucleotides, the CDR3 is TGCAGCGTTGAAAGGCCCCCAGTATATGGCTACACCTTC.

The V gene is TRBV10-2, the J gene TRBJ2-3; TRBD2 aligns across 9 bases. CDR3 length equals 17 residues. After removal of 3 bases from V and 0 bases from J, the junction contained 7 bases not matched to a gene. CDR1 and CDR2 from the germline V gene are WSHSY and SAAADI. This CDR3 reads CASSEPLAGASTDTQYF. The CDR3 DNA reads as TGCGCCAGCAGTGAACCTTTAGCGGGAGCTAGCACAGATACGCAGTATTTT.

The chain couples TRBV7-2 to TRBJ2-4; maybe TRBD1 (5 bases). V lost 5 bases, J lost 5 bases, and 13 bases lay in between. This CDR3 is built from 14 residues. Per the germline V gene, CDR1 is SGHTA and CDR2 is FQGNSA. The CDR3 sequence: CASSPDRRENIQYF. The CDR3 nucleotides are TGTGCCAGCAGCCCTGACAGAAGAGAAAACATTCAGTACTTC.

This rearrangement joins TRBV29-1 to TRBJ1-4; 10 bases are shared with TRBD1. V was clipped by 4 bases and J by 2 bases; unmatched bases: 4. CDR3 length equals 15 residues. The germline CDR1 and CDR2 sequences are SQVTM and ANQGSEA. CDR3 coding DNA: TGCAGCGTTGGACAGGGGGCTGCGACTAATGAAAAACTGTTTTTT. Amino acids: CSVGQGAATNEKLFF.

The chain is built from TRBV19 and TRBJ1-1, with a possible D match to TRBD1 (5 bases). CDR3 length: 13 amino acids. Germline V gene data show CDR1 as LNHDA and CDR2 as SQIVND (reference sequence). Trimming removed 4 bases at V and 5 bases at J, with 11 bases between. CDR3: CASSKKRGTEAFF. The CDR3 DNA reads TGTGCCAGTAGTAAAAAGCGGGGGACTGAAGCTTTCTTT.

V usage is TRBV28 and J usage is TRBJ2-7; D unclear. Germline CDR1 is MDHEN and CDR2 is SYDVKM. The CDR3 extends over 14 amino acids. V gave up 5 bases and J gave up 0 bases, with 11 bases separating them. The CDR3 region is CASSLGSHSYEQYV. DNA for the CDR3: TGTGCCAGCAGTCTGGGCAGTCACTCCTACGAGCAGTACGTC.

This clone showed up just once. The chain combines TRBV7-8 with TRBJ1-2; no clear D gene. V lost 5 bases, J lost 0 bases, and 13 bases lay in between. This CDR3 has 15 amino acids. The germline V gene has CDR1 SGHVS and CDR2 FQNEAQ. CDR3 protein: CASSLHRSTNYGYTF. The CDR3 DNA reads TGTGCCAGCAGCCTGCACAGATCTACTAACTATGGCTACACCTTC.

V is TRBV30 and J is TRBJ1-1; no firm D call. Trimming left V 0 bases short and J 1 base short, with 6 bases between. Germline CDR1 GTSNPN, CDR2 SVGIG (reference sequence). The CDR3 sequence is 13 residues long. DNA of the CDR3: TGTGCCTGGAGTGTGGGATGGAACACTGAAGCTTTCTTT. Encoded protein: CAWSVGWNTEAFF.